The rows below give T cell receptor beta chains drawn from one sample of a study of human T cells and chemical hapten exposure. TCRdb passed the RACE reads through MiXCR, listing each CDR3 protein once. Of tens of thousands of distinct CDR3 sequences in the sample, roughly 10% were seen once. The specimen comprised whole blood, sampled in connection with sensitization to the hapten diphenylcyclopropenone (DPC). The origin of the receptors is a woman in her thirties with alopecia areata. Some clones in this sample may be carry-over from other donors' samples. CDR3s include the opening cysteine and the closing phenylalanine or tryptophan. D genes are given only for firm matches. Rows may omit the clone size; those that give it use once, few, many or a size class.

TRBJ2-1,TRBV5-1,TRBD2,many,CASSPEGLAPDEQFF,TGCGCCAGCAGCCCCGAGGGACTAGCGCCAGACGAGCAGTTCTTC
TRBJ1-3,TRBV6-2/TRBV6-3,NA,many,CATRDTSGNTIYF,TGTGCCACCCGGGACACCTCTGGAAACACCATATATTTT
TRBJ1-1,TRBV18,NA,many,CASSRQEMNTEAFF,TGTGCCAGCTCAAGACAGGAGATGAACACTGAAGCTTTCTTT
TRBJ2-1,TRBV28,TRBD1,few,CASSFSGQVGANEQFF,TGTGCCAGCAGTTTCTCTGGACAGGTGGGGGCCAATGAGCAGTTCTTC
TRBJ1-2,TRBV7-9,NA,many,CASSSRTRRYGYTF,TGTGCCAGCAGCTCAAGGACCCGGCGATATGGCTACACCTTC
TRBJ1-5,TRBV20-1,TRBD1,NA,CSASNRGVNQPQHF,TGCAGTGCTAGCAACAGGGGGGTCAATCAGCCCCAGCATTTT
TRBJ1-3,TRBV9,NA,many,CASSVGVSSGNTIYF,TGTGCCAGCAGCGTAGGCGTCAGCTCTGGAAACACCATATATTTT
TRBJ1-1,TRBV29-1,TRBD1,many,CSVPRTGGARNTEAFF,TGCAGCGTACCCCGGACAGGGGGCGCGAGGAACACTGAAGCTTTCTTT
TRBJ2-4,TRBV20-1,TRBD1,many,CSAPAAGTGKNIQYF,TGCAGTGCTCCCGCCGCCGGGACAGGCAAAAACATTCAGTACTTC
TRBJ1-4,TRBV20-1,NA,many,CSARDDGYNEKLFF,TGCAGTGCTAGAGACGACGGTTATAATGAAAAACTGTTTTTT
TRBJ2-7,TRBV18,NA,NA,CASSPSGGNYEQYF,TGTGCCAGCTCACCAAGTGGCGGGAACTACGAGCAGTACTTC
TRBJ2-1,TRBV27,NA,many,CASSYFQGSSEQFF,TGTGCCAGCAGTTATTTCCAGGGTTCCAGTGAGCAGTTCTTC
TRBJ2-1,TRBV20-1,TRBD1,NA,CSARDWDRGLDNEQFF,TGCAGTGCTAGAGATTGGGACAGGGGGTTAGACAATGAGCAGTTCTTC
TRBJ2-3,TRBV29-1,NA,few,CSVASGQSRGTDTQYF,TGCAGCGTCGCATCAGGACAGTCAAGGGGCACAGATACGCAGTATTTT
TRBJ2-7,TRBV18,TRBD1,few,CASSKSGTGADEQYF,TGTGCCAGCTCAAAATCCGGGACAGGGGCGGACGAGCAGTACTTC
TRBJ1-5,TRBV19,TRBD1,many,CASSIGRGPNQPQHF,TGTGCCAGTAGTATAGGGAGGGGGCCCAATCAGCCCCAGCATTTT
TRBJ1-1,TRBV6-6,TRBD1,NA,CASANQGRQGTMNTEAFF,TGTGCCAGCGCCAACCAAGGGAGACAGGGTACCATGAACACTGAAGCTTTCTTT